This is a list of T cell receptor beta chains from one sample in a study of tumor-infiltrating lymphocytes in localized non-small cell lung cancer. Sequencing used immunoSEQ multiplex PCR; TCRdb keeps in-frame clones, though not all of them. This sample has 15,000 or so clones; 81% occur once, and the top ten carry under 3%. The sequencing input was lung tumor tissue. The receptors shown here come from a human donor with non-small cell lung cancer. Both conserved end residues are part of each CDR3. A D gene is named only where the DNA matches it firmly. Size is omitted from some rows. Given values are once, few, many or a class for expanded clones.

CDR3: CASSPTGVGGYTF
DNA: TGCGCCAGCAGCCCGACAGGGGTTGGTGGCTACACCTTC
J: TRBJ1-2
D: TRBD1
size: few
V: TRBV5-1

CDR3: CASSSEGGRTEAFF
DNA: TGTGCCAGCAGCTCGGAGGGGGGGCGAACTGAAGCTTTCTTT
J: TRBJ1-1
D: -
size: -
V: TRBV7-9

CDR3: CASSLNRVSGANVLTF
DNA: TGTGCCAGCAGTTTAAACAGGGTGTCTGGGGCCAACGTCCTGACTTTC
J: TRBJ2-6
D: -
size: -
V: TRBV27

CDR3: CASSTSSRPEDYGYTF
DNA: TGTGCCAGCAGCACCTCCTCCAGGCCGGAGGACTATGGCTACACCTTC
J: TRBJ1-2
D: -
size: -
V: TRBV9

CDR3: CASSAGQISGANVLTF
DNA: TGTGCCAGCAGCGCGGGACAGATCTCTGGGGCCAACGTCCTGACTTTC
J: TRBJ2-6
D: -
size: -
V: TRBV7-9

CDR3: CASSEMGGSYNEQFF
DNA: TGTGCCAGCAGTGAAATGGGCGGCTCCTACAATGAGCAGTTCTTC
J: TRBJ2-1
D: -
size: -
V: TRBV2

CDR3: CASSHRQRVSGNTIYF
DNA: TGTGCCAGCAGCCACCGACAGAGGGTCTCTGGAAACACCATATATTTT
J: TRBJ1-3
D: -
size: -
V: TRBV14

CDR3: CASSVVGQGRETQYF
DNA: TGTGCCAGCAGCGTAGTGGGACAGGGGAGAGAGACCCAGTACTTC
J: TRBJ2-5
D: TRBD1
size: -
V: TRBV9

CDR3: CASSPSTPDYGYTF
DNA: TGTGCCAGCTCACCGTCGACACCTGACTATGGCTACACCTTC
J: TRBJ1-2
D: -
size: -
V: TRBV18

CDR3: CASSPPVGGSSTEAFF
DNA: TGTGCCAGCTCACCACCCGTCGGGGGATCGTCGACTGAAGCTTTCTTT
J: TRBJ1-1
D: -
size: -
V: TRBV18

CDR3: CASNRDRVLQETQYF
DNA: TGTGCCAGCAACCGGGACAGGGTGCTCCAAGAGACCCAGTACTTC
J: TRBJ2-5
D: TRBD1
size: -
V: TRBV2

CDR3: CASSRKASGANVLTF
DNA: TGTGCCAGCAGTAGAAAAGCCTCTGGGGCCAACGTCCTGACTTTC
J: TRBJ2-6
D: -
size: -
V: TRBV2

CDR3: CASSLAASGNTIYF
DNA: TGTGCCAGCAGCTTAGCGGCATCTGGAAACACCATATATTTT
J: TRBJ1-3
D: -
size: -
V: TRBV11-3

CDR3: CASSEAGGGQETQYF
DNA: TGTGCCAGCAGTGAAGCGGGAGGGGGCCAAGAGACCCAGTACTTC
J: TRBJ2-5
D: -
size: -
V: TRBV6-1

CDR3: CASSVGVGENYGYTF
DNA: TGTGCCAGCAGCGTAGGTGTAGGGGAAAACTATGGCTACACCTTC
J: TRBJ1-2
D: -
size: once
V: TRBV9

CDR3: CASGLVGKTQYF
DNA: TGTGCTAGTGGTTTGGTAGGAAAGACCCAGTACTTC
J: TRBJ2-5
D: -
size: -
V: TRBV12-5

CDR3: CASGHPTSTDTQYF
DNA: TGTGCCAGCGGACATCCGACAAGCACAGATACGCAGTATTTT
J: TRBJ2-3
D: -
size: -
V: TRBV7-2

CDR3: CASSATQGNYGYTF
DNA: TGTGCCAGCAGCGCCACTCAAGGGAACTATGGCTACACCTTC
J: TRBJ1-2
D: -
size: -
V: TRBV11-2

CDR3: CASSEPGTLDNEQFF
DNA: TGTGCCAGCAGTGAACCCGGGACACTAGACAATGAGCAGTTCTTC
J: TRBJ2-1
D: -
size: -
V: TRBV25-1

CDR3: CASQSPGELFF
DNA: TGTGCCAGTCAATCCCCCGGGGAGCTGTTTTTT
J: TRBJ2-2
D: -
size: few
V: TRBV19

CDR3: CASSQAVGGGDYGYTF
DNA: TGCGCCAGCAGCCAAGCTGTTGGGGGCGGCGACTATGGCTACACCTTC
J: TRBJ1-2
D: -
size: -
V: TRBV4-3

CDR3: CASSLGTSGRANEQFF
DNA: TGTGCCAGCAGCTTAGGGACTAGCGGGAGGGCCAATGAGCAGTTCTTC
J: TRBJ2-1
D: TRBD2
size: -
V: TRBV11-2

CDR3: CASSVQTSGSTDTQYF
DNA: TGTGCCAGCAGCGTCCAGACTAGCGGGAGCACAGATACGCAGTATTTT
J: TRBJ2-3
D: TRBD2
size: -
V: TRBV5-6

CDR3: CASSLRRTSGTTGELFF
DNA: TGTGCCAGCAGCTTACGTAGGACTAGCGGGACCACCGGGGAGCTGTTTTTT
J: TRBJ2-2
D: TRBD2
size: -
V: TRBV5-6

CDR3: CASSLESRNIQYF
DNA: TGTGCCAGCAGCTTGGAGAGCCGAAACATTCAGTACTTC
J: TRBJ2-4
D: -
size: -
V: TRBV5-6

CDR3: CASSPSLAGEQYF
DNA: TGTGCCAGCTCACCCTCGCTAGCGGGGGAGCAGTACTTC
J: TRBJ2-7
D: TRBD2
size: -
V: TRBV18

CDR3: CAWSAGVLFRLNTEAFF
DNA: TGTGCCTGGAGCGCGGGGGTACTCTTTCGCTTGAACACTGAAGCTTTCTTT
J: TRBJ1-1
D: -
size: -
V: TRBV30

CDR3: CASSLDRSMDGGYTF
DNA: TGTGCCAGCAGCTTAGACAGGTCAATGGACGGGGGCTACACCTTC
J: TRBJ1-2
D: -
size: -
V: TRBV7-8

CDR3: CASSVRTGNSEKLFF
DNA: TGTGCCAGTAGTGTTCGGACAGGGAACAGTGAAAAACTGTTTTTT
J: TRBJ1-4
D: TRBD1
size: -
V: TRBV19

CDR3: CASSLPGRSYNEQFF
DNA: TGTGCCAGCAGCTTGCCGGGAAGGTCCTACAATGAGCAGTTCTTC
J: TRBJ2-1
D: -
size: -
V: TRBV5-8

CDR3: CATSRDGESGANVLTF
DNA: TGTGCCACCAGCAGGGACGGGGAGTCTGGGGCCAACGTCCTGACTTTC
J: TRBJ2-6
D: -
size: -
V: TRBV15